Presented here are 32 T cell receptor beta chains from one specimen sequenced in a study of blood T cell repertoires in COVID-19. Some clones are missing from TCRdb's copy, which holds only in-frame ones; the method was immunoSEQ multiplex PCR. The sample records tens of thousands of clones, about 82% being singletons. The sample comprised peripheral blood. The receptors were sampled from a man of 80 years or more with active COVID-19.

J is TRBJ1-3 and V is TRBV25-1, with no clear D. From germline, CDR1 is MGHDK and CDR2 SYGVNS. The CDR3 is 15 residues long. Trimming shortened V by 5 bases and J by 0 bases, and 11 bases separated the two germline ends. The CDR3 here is CASSPRDGSGNTIYF. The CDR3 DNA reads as TGTGCCAGCAGTCCGCGGGATGGCTCTGGAAACACCATATATTTT. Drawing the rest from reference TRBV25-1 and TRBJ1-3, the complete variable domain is EADIYQTPRYLVIGTGKKITLECSQTMGHDKMYWYQQDPGMELHLIHYSYGVNSTEKGDLSSESTVSRIRTEHFPLTLESARPSHTSQYLCASSPRDGSGNTIYFGEGSWLTVV.

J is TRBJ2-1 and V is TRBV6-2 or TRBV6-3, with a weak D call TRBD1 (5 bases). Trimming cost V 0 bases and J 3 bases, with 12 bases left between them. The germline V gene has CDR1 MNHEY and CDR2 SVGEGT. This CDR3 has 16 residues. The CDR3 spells CASSYSGQGFYNEQFF. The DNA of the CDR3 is TGTGCCAGCAGTTACTCGGGGCAGGGCTTCTACAATGAGCAGTTCTTC.

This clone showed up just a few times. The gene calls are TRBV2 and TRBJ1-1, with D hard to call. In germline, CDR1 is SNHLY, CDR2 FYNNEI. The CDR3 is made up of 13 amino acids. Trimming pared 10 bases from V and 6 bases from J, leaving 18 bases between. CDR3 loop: CATGTGGTAEAFF. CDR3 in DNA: TGTGCCACCGGTACCGGAGGAACGGCTGAAGCTTTCTTT. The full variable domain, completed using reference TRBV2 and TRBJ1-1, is EPEVTQTPSHQVTQMGQEVILRCVPISNHLYFYWYRQILGQKVEFLVSFYNNEISEKSEIFDDQFSVERPDGSNFTLKIRSTKLEDSAMYFCATGTGGTAEAFFGQGTRLTVV.

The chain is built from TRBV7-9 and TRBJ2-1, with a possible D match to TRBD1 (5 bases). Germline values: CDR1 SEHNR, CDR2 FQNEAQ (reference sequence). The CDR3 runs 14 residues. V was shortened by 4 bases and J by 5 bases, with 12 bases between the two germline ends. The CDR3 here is CASSSRVYDNEQFF. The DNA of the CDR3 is TGTGCCAGCAGCTCCAGGGTATATGACAATGAGCAGTTCTTC.

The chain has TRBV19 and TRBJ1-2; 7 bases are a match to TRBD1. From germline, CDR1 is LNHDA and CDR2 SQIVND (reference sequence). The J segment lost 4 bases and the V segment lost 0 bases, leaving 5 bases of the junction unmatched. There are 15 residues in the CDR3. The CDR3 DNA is TGTGCCAGTAGTATAGATGGGACAGCCTTCTATGGCTACACCTTC. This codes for CASSIDGTAFYGYTF.

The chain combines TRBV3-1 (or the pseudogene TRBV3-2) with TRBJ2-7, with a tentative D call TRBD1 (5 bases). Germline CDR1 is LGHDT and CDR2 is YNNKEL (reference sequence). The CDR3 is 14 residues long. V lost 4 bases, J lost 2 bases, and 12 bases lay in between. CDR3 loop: CASSLQGQTYEQYF. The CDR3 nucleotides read TGTGCCAGCAGCCTCCAGGGCCAGACCTACGAGCAGTACTTC.

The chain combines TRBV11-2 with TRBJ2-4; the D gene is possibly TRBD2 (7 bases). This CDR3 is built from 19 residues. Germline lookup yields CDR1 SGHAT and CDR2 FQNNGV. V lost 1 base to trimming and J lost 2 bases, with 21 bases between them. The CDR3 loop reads CASSLARSGGTGPKNIQYF. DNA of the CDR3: TGTGCCAGCAGCTTAGCTCGATCGGGGGGAACAGGGCCCAAAAACATTCAGTACTTC.

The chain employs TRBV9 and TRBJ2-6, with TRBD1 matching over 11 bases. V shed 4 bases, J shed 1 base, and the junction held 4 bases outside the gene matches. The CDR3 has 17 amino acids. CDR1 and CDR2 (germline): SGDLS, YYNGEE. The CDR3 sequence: CASSLRDRGSGANVLTF. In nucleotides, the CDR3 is TGTGCCAGCAGCCTCCGGGACAGGGGGTCTGGGGCCAACGTCCTGACTTTC.

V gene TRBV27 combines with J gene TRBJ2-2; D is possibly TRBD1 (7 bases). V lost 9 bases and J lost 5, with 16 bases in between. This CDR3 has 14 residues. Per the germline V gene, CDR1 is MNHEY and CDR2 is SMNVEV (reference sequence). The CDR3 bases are TGTGCCAGTAAATGGACAGGAGGGACCGGGGAGCTGTTTTTT. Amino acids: CASKWTGGTGELFF.

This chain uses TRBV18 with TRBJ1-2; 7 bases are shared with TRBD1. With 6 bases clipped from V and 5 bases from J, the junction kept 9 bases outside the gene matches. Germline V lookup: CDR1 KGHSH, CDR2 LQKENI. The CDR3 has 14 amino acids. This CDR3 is CASSPGQSLYGYTF. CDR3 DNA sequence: TGTGCCAGCTCGCCGGGACAGAGTTTGTATGGCTACACCTTC.

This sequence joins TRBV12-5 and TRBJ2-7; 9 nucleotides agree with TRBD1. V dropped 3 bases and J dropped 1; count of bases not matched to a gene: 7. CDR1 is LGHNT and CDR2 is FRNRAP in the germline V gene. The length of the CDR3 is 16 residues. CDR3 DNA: TGTGCTAGTGGTTTACCCACAGGGGGCAAATCCTACGAGCAGTACTTC. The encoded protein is CASGLPTGGKSYEQYF.

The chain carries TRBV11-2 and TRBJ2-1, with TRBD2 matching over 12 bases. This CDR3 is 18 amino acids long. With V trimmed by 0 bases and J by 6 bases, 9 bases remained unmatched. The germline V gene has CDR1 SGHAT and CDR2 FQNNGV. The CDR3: CASSLDFTSGRLINEQFF. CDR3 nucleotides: TGTGCCAGCAGCTTAGATTTTACTAGCGGGAGGTTGATCAATGAGCAGTTCTTC.

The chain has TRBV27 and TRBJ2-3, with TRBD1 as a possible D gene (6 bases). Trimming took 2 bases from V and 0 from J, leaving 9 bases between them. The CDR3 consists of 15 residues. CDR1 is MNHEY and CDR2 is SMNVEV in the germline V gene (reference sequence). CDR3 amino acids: CASSLRGSSTDTQYF. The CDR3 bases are TGTGCCAGCAGTTTAAGGGGGTCTAGCACAGATACGCAGTATTTT.

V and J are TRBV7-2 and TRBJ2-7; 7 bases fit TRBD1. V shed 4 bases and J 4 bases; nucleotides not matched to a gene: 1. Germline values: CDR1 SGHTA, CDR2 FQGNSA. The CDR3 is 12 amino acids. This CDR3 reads CASSSTGYEQYF. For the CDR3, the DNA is TGTGCCAGCAGCTCGACAGGGTACGAGCAGTACTTC.

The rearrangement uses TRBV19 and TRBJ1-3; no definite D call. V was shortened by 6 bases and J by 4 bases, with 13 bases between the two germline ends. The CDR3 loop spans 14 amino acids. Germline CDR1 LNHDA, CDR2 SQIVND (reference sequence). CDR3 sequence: CASSSSSGGNTIYF. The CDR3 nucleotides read TGTGCCAGTAGCTCTTCTTCGGGAGGAAACACCATATATTTT. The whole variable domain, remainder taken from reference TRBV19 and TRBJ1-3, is DGGITQSPKYLFRKEGQNVTLSCEQNLNHDAMYWYRQDPGQGLRLIYYSQIVNDFQKGDIAEGYSVSREKKESFPLTVTSAQKNPTAFYLCASSSSSGGNTIYFGEGSWLTVV.

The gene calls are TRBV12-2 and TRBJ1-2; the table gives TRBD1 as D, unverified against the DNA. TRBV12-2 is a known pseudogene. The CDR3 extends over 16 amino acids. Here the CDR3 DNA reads TGTGCAAGTCGTTCCCGGGACAGGCATGCTAACTATGGCTACACCTTC. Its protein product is CASRSRDRHANYGYTF.

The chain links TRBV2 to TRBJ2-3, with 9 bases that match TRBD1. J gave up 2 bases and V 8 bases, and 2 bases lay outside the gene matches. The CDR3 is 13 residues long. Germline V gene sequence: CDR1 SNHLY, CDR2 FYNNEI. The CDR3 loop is CASGTGITDTQYF. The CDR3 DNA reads TGTGCCAGCGGGACAGGGATCACAGATACGCAGTATTTT.

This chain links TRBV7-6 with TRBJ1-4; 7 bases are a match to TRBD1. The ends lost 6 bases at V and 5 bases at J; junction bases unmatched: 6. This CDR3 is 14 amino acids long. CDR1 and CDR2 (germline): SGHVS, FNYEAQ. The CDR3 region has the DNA TGTGCCAGCAGTTCCGGGACAGTGAATGAAAAACTGTTTTTT. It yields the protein CASSSGTVNEKLFF.

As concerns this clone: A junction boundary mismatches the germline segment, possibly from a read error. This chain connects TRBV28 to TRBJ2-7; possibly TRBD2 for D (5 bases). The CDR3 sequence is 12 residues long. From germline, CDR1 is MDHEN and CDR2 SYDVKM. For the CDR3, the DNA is TGTGCCAGCCAGGACCCGGAGGTTGTATTGCAATTC. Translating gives CASQDPEVVLQF.

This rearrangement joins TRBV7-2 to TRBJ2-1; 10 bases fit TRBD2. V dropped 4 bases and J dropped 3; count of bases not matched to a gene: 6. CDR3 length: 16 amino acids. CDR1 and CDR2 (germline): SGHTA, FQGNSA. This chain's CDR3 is CASSSVAGGLYNEQFF. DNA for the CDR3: TGTGCCAGCAGCTCCGTAGCGGGAGGCCTCTACAATGAGCAGTTCTTC.

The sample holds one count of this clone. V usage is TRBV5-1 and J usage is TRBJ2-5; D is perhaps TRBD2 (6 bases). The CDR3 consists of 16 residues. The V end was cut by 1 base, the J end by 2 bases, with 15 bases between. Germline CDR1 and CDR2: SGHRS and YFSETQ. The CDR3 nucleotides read TGCGCCAGCAGCTTGAAGGCAGCGGGTGCACAAGAGACCCAGTACTTC. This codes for CASSLKAAGAQETQYF.

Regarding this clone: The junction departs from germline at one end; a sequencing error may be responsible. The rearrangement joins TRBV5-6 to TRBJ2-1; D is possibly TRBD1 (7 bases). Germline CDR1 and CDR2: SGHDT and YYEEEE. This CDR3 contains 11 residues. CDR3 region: CASYGGDSRVF. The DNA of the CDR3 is TGTGCCAGCTACGGAGGGGACAGCCGAGTCTTC.

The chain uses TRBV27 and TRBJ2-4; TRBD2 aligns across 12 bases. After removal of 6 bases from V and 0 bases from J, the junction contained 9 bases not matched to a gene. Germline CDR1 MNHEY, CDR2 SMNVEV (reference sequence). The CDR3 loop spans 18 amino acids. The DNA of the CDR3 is TGTGCCAGCAGAACTAGCGGGAGGCCAACCCTAGCCAAAAACATTCAGTACTTC. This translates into CASRTSGRPTLAKNIQYF.

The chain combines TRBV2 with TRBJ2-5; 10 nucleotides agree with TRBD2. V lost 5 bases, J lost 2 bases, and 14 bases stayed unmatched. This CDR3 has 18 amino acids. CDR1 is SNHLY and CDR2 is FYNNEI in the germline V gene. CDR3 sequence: CASSPRSSTSGYQETQYF. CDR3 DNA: TGTGCCAGCAGTCCGAGATCTTCGACTAGCGGGTATCAAGAGACCCAGTACTTC.

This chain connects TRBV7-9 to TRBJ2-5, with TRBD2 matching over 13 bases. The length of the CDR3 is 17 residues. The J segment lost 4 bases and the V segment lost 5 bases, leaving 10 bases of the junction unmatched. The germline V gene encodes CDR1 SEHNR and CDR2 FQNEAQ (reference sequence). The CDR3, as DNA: TGTGCCAGCAGCCCGCGCGGACTAGCGGGAGACAGAGAGACCCAGTACTTC. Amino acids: CASSPRGLAGDRETQYF.

CDR3 amino acids: CASSLSFSGANVLTF. The CDR3 DNA is TGTGCCAGCAGTTTGAGTTTCTCTGGGGCCAACGTCCTGACTTTC. The rearrangement uses TRBV27 and TRBJ2-6; D unresolved. There are 15 residues in the CDR3. V lost 3 bases and J 0 bases, leaving 6 bases between the germline ends. CDR1 MNHEY and CDR2 SMNVEV come from the germline V gene (reference sequence).

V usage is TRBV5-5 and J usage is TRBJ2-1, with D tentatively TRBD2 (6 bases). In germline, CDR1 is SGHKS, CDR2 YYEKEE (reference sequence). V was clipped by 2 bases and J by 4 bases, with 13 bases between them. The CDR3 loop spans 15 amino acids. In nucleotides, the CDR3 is TGTGCCAGCAGCTTATGGCGGGATAGGTACAATGAGCAGTTCTTC. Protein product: CASSLWRDRYNEQFF.

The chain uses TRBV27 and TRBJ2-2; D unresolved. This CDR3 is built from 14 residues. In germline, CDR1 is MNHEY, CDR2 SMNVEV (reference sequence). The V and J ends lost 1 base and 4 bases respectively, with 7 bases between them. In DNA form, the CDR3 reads TGTGCCAGCAGTTTATACTCTGGCACCGGGGAGCTGTTTTTT. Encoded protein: CASSLYSGTGELFF.

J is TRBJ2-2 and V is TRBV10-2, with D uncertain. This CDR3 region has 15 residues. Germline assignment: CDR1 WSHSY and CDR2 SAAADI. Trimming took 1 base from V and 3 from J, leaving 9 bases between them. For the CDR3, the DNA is TGCGCCAGCAGTGAGTACATAGAGGACACCGGGGAGCTGTTTTTT. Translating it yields CASSEYIEDTGELFF.

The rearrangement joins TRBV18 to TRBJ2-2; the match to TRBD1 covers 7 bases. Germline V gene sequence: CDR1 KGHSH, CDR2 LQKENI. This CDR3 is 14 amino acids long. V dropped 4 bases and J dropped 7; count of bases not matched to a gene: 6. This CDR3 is CASSLNQGVGELFF. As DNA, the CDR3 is TGTGCCAGCTCACTGAACCAGGGGGTCGGGGAGCTGTTTTTT.

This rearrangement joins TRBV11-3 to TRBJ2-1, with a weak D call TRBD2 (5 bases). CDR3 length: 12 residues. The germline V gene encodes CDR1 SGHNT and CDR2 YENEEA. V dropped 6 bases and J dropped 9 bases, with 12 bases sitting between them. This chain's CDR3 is CASRRGSGEQFF. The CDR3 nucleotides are TGTGCCAGCAGGAGAGGGAGCGGTGAGCAGTTCTTC.

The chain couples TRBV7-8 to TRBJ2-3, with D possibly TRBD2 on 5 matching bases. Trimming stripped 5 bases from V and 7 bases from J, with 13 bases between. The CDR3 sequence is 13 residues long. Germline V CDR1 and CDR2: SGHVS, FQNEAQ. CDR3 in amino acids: CASSNRGHHTQYF. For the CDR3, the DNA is TGTGCCAGCAGCAACCGAGGGCATCATACGCAGTATTTT.